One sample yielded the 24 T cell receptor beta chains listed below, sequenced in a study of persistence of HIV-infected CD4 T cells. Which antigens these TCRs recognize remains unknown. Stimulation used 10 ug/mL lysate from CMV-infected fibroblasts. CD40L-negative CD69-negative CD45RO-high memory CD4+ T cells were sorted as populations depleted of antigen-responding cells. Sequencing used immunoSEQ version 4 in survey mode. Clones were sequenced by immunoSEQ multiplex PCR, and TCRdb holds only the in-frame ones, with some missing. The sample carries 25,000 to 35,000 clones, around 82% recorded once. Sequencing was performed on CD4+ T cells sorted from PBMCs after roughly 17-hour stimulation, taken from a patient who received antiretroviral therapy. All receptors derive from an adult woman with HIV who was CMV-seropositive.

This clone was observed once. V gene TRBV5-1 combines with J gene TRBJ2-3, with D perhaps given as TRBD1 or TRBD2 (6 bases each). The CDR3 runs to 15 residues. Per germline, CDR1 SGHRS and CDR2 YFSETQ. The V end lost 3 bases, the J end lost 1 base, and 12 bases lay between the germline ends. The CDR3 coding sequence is TGCGCCAGCAGCTCCGAAAGGGGGGGCACAGATACGCAGTATTTT. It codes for CASSSERGGTDTQYF. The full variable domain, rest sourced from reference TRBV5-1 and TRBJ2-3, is KAGVTQTPRYLIKTRGQQVTLSCSPISGHRSVSWYQQTPGQGLQFLFEYFSETQRNKGNFPGRFSGRQFSNSRSEMNVSTLELGDSALYLCASSSERGGTDTQYFGPGTRLTVL.

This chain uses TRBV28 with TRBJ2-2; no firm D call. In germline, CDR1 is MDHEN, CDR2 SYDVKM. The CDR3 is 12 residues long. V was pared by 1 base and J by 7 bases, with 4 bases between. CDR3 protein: CASSLSVGELFF. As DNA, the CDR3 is TGTGCCAGCAGTTTATCCGTCGGGGAGCTGTTTTTT. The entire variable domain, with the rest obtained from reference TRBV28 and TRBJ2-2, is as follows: DVKVTQSSRYLVKRTGEKVFLECVQDMDHENMFWYRQDPGLGLRLIYFSYDVKMKEKGDIPEGYSVSREKKERFSLILESASTNQTSMYLCASSLSVGELFFGEGSRLTVL.

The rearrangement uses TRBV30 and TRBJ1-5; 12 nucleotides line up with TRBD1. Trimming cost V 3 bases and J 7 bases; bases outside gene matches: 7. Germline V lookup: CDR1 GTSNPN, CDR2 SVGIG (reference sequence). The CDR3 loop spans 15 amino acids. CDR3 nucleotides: TGTGCCTGGAGCCGTGGGACAGGGGGCGAGCAGCCCCAGCATTTT. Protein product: CAWSRGTGGEQPQHF. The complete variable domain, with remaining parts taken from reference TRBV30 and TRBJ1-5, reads SQTIHQWPATLVQPVGSPLSLECTVEGTSNPNLYWYRQAAGRGLQLLFYSVGIGQISSEVPQNLSASRPQDRQFILSSKKLLLSDSGFYLCAWSRGTGGEQPQHFGDGTRLSIL.

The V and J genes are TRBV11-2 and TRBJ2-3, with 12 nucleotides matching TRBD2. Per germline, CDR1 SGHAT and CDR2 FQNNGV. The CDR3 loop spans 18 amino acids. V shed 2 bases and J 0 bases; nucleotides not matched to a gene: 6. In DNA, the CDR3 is TGTGCCAGCAGCTTAAAGGGAACTAGCGGGGGGAGCACAGATACGCAGTATTTT. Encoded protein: CASSLKGTSGGSTDTQYF. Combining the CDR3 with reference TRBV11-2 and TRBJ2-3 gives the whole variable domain EAGVAQSPRYKIIEKRQSVAFWCNPISGHATLYWYQQILGQGPKLLIQFQNNGVVDDSQLPKDRFSAERLKGVDSTLKIQPAKLEDSAVYLCASSLKGTSGGSTDTQYFGPGTRLTVL.

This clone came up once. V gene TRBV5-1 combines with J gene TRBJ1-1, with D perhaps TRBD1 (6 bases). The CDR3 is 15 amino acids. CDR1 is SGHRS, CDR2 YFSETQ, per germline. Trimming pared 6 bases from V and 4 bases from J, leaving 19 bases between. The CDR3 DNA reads TGCGCCAGCACTGTGGCACAGGGTGCGGGCACTGAAGCTTTCTTT. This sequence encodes CASTVAQGAGTEAFF.

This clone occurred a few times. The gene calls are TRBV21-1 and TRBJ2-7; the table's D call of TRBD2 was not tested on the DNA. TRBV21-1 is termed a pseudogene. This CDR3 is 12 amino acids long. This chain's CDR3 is CASSTPRGEQYV. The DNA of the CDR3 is TGTGCCAGCAGCACCCCCCGGGGCGAGCAGTACGTC.

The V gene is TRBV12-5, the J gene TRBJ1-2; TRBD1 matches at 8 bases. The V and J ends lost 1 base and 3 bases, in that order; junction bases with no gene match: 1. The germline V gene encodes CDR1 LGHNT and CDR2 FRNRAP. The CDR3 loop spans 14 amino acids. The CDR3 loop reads CASGLGTGYYGYTF. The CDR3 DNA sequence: TGTGCTAGTGGTTTGGGGACAGGGTACTATGGCTACACCTTC. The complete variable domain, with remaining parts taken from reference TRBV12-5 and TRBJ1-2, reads DARVTQTPRHKVTEMGQEVTMRCQPILGHNTVFWYRQTMMQGLELLAYFRNRAPLDDSGMPKDRFSAEMPDATLATLKIQPSEPRDSAVYFCASGLGTGYYGYTFGSGTRLTVV.

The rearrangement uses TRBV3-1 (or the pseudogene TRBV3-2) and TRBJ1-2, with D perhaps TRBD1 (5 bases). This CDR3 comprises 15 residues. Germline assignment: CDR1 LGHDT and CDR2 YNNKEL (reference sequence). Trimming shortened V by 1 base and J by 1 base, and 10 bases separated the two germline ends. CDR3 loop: CASSQVGQDNYGYTF. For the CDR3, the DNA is TGTGCCAGCAGCCAAGTCGGACAAGATAACTATGGCTACACCTTC.

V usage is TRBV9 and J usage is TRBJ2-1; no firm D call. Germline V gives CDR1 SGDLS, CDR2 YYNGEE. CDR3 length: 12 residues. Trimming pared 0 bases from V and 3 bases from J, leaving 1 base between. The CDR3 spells CASSVVYNEQFF. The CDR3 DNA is TGTGCCAGCAGCGTAGTCTACAATGAGCAGTTCTTC.

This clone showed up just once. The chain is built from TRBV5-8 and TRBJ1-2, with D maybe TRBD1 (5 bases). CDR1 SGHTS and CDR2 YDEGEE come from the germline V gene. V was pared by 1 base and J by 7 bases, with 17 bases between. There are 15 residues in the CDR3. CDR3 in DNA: TGTGCCAGCAGCTTGAGGGGCAGACCAAGCGGTGGCTACACCTTC. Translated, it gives CASSLRGRPSGGYTF.

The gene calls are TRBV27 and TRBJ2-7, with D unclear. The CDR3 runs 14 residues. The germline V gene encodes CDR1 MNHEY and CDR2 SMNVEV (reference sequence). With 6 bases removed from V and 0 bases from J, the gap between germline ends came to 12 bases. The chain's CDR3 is CASSAEDGSYEQYF. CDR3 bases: TGTGCCAGCAGCGCCGAGGACGGCTCCTACGAGCAGTACTTC.

The CDR3 here is CASSHRTGEKLFF. The CDR3 DNA reads as TGTGCCAGCAGCCACCGAACAGGGGAAAAACTGTTTTTT. The chain has TRBV5-4 and TRBJ1-4; tentative D call: TRBD1 (6 bases). Deletions cut 4 bases from V and 8 bases from J, with 12 bases between. The germline gives CDR1 SGHNT, CDR2 YYREEE (reference sequence). The CDR3 contains 13 residues.

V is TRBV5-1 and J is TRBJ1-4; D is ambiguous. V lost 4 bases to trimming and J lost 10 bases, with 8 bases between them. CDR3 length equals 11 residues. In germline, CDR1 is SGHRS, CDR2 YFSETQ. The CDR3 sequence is CASSLSGKLFF. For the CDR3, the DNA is TGCGCCAGCAGCCTGAGCGGAAAACTGTTTTTT.

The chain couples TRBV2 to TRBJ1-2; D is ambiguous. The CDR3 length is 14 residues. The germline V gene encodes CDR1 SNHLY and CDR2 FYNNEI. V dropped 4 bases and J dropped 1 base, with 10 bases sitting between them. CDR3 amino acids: CASSVEGSNYGYTF. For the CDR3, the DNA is TGTGCCAGCAGTGTAGAGGGCAGTAACTATGGCTACACCTTC. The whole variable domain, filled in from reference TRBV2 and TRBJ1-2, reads EPEVTQTPSHQVTQMGQEVILRCVPISNHLYFYWYRQILGQKVEFLVSFYNNEISEKSEIFDDQFSVERPDGSNFTLKIRSTKLEDSAMYFCASSVEGSNYGYTFGSGTRLTVV.

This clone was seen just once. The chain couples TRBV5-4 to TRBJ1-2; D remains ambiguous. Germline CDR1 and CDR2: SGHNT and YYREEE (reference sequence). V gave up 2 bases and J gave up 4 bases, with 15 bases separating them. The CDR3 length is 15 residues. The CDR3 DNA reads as TGTGCCAGCAGCTTCAGCTTGCAGGAGACCTATGGCTACACCTTC. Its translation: CASSFSLQETYGYTF.

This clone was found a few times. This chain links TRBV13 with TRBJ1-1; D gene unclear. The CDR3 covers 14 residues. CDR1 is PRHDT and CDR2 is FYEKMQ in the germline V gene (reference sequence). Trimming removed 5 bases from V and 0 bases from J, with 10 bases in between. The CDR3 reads CASSPRPLNTEAFF. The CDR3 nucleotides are TGTGCCAGCAGCCCGAGACCGTTGAACACTGAAGCTTTCTTT.

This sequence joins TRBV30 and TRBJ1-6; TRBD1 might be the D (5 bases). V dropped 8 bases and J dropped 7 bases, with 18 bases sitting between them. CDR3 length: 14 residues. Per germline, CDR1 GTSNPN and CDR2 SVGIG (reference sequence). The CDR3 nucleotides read TGTGCCGGTAGGGCCCCTGGGACGAATTCACCCCTCCACTTT. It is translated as CAGRAPGTNSPLHF.

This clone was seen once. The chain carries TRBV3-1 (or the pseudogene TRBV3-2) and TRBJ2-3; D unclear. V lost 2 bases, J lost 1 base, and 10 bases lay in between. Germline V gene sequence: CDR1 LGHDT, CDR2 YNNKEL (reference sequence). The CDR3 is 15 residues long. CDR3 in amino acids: CASSQRAVRTDTQYF. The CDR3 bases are TGTGCCAGCAGCCAACGGGCGGTCCGCACAGATACGCAGTATTTT.

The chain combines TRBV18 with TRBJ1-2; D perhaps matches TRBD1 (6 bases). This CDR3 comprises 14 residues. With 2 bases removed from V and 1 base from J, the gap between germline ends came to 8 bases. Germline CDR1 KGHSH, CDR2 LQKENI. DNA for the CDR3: TGTGCCAGCTCACCAAGGGGGGTTAACTATGGCTACACCTTC. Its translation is CASSPRGVNYGYTF.

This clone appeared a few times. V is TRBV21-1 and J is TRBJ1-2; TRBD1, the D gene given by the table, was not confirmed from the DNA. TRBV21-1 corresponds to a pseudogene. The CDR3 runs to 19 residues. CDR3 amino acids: CASSKGPGQGAPANYGYTF. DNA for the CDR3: TGTGCCAGCAGCAAAGGTCCGGGACAGGGAGCACCGGCCAACTATGGCTACACCTTC.

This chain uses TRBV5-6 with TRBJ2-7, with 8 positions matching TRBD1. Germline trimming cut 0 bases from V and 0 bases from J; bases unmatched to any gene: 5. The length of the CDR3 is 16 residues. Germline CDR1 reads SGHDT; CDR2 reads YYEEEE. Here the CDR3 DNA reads TGTGCCAGCAGCTTGGGCAGGGGGCGAACCTCCTACGAGCAGTACTTC. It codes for CASSLGRGRTSYEQYF.

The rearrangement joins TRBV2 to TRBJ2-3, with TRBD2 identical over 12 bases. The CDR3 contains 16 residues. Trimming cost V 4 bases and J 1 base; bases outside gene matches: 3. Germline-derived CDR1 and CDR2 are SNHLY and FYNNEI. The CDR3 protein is CASSARTSGGTDTQYF. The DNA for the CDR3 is TGTGCCAGCAGTGCCCGGACTAGCGGGGGCACAGATACGCAGTATTTT. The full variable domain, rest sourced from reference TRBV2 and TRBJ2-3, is EPEVTQTPSHQVTQMGQEVILRCVPISNHLYFYWYRQILGQKVEFLVSFYNNEISEKSEIFDDQFSVERPDGSNFTLKIRSTKLEDSAMYFCASSARTSGGTDTQYFGPGTRLTVL.

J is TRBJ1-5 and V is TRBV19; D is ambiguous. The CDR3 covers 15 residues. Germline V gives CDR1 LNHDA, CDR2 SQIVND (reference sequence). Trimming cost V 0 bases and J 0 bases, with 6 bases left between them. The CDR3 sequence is CASSIDGRSNQPQHF. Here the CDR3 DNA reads TGTGCCAGTAGTATAGATGGGCGTAGCAATCAGCCCCAGCATTTT.

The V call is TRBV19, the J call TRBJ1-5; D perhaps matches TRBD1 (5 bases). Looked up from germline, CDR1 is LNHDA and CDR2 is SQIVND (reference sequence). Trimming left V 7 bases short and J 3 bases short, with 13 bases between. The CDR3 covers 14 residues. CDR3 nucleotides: TGTGCCAGTATTCGGGACGGTAACAATCAGCCCCAGCATTTT. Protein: CASIRDGNNQPQHF.